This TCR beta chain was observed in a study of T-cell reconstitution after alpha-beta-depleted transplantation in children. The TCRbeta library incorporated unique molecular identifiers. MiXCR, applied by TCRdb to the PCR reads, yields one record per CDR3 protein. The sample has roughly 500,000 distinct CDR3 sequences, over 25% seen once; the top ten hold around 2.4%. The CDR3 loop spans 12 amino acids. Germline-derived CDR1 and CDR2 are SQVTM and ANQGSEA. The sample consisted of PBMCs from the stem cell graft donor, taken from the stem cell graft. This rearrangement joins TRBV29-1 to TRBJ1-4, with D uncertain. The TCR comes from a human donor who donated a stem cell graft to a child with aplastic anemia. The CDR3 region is CSGIFPNEKLFF. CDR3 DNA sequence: TGCAGTGGGATATTCCCTAATGAAAAACTGTTTTTT.